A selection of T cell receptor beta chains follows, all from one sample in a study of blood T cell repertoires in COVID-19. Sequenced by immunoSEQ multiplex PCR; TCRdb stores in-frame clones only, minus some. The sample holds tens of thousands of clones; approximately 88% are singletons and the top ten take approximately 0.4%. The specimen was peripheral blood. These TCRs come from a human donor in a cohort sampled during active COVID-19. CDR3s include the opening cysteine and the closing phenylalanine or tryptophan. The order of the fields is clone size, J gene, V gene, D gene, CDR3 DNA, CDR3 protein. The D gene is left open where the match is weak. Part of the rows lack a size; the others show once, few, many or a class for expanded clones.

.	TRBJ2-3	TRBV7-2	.	TGTGCCAGCAGCCGCCTTTTAGGGGGGGGGACAGATACGCAGTATTTT	CASSRLLGGGTDTQYF
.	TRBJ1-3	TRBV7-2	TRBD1	TGTGCCAGCAGCTTCGGACAGGGTAATAGAAACACCATATATTTT	CASSFGQGNRNTIYF
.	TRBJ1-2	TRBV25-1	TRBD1	TGTGCCACCTGGACAGGGGACGTGGAGGGCTACACCTTC	CATWTGDVEGYTF
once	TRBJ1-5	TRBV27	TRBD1	TGTGCCAGCAGAATGGGACAGGGGGGAATAGATCAGCCCCAGCATTTT	CASRMGQGGIDQPQHF
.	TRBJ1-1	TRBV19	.	TGTGCCAGTAGTAGCAGGGGAATCTCGAACACTGAAGCTTTCTTT	CASSSRGISNTEAFF
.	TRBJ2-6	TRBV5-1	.	TGCGCCAGCAGCTTGGTGTTCGGGGGAACTGGGGCCAACGTCCTGACTTTC	CASSLVFGGTGANVLTF
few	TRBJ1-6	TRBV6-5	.	TGTGCCAGCAGCTTACCGGGACTCAAATCACCCCTCCACTTT	CASSLPGLKSPLHF
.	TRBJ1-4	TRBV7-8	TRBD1	TGTGCCAGCAGCTACAGGGGGCGCGGGGAAAAACTGTTTTTT	CASSYRGRGEKLFF
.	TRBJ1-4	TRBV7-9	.	TGTGCCAGCAGCTCCCGGGACCGGGGGGAAAAACTGTTTTTT	CASSSRDRGEKLFF
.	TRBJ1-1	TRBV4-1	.	TGCGCCAGCAGCCAGGGCGTGCGGGGGAACACTGAAGCTTTCTTT	CASSQGVRGNTEAFF
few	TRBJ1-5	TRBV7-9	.	TGTGCCAGCAGCGGGCCCGGGGATAGCAATCAGCCCCAGCATTTT	CASSGPGDSNQPQHF
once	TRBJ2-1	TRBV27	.	TGTGCCAGCAGTTTGGTATCGAGCTCCTACAATGAGCAGTTCTTC	CASSLVSSSYNEQFF
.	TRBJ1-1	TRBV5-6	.	TGTGCCAGCAGCTTGAGGCAGGGGAGCCCTAGCACTGAAGCTTTCTTT	CASSLRQGSPSTEAFF
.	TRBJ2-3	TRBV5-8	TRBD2	TGTGCCAGCAGCCCCAGTTCCGGGACTAGCGTAGCAGGGTCAGATACGCAGTATTTT	CASSPSSGTSVAGSDTQYF
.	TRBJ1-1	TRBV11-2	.	TGTGCCAGCAGAAATATTCGATGGGGGGAATCGAACACTGAAGCTTTCTTT	CASRNIRWGESNTEAFF
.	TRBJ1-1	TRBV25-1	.	TGTGCCAGCAGTGCCATACAGGGCGTCGCTGAAGCTTTCTTT	CASSAIQGVAEAFF
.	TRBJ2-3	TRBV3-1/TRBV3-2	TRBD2	TGTGCCAGCAGCCCTCGGCGGGCTAGCGGGAACACAGATACGCAGTATTTT	CASSPRRASGNTDTQYF
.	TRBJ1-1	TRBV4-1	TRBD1	TGCGCCAGCAGCCAAGATAAGGCAGGGGGCGCGCCCACTGAAGCTTTCTTT	CASSQDKAGGAPTEAFF
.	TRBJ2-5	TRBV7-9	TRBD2	TGTGCCAGCGGATGGACGGGGGGAGAGACCCAGTACTTC	CASGWTGGETQYF
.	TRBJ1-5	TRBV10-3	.	TGTGCCATCACCGACAGCCGTGATCAGCCCCAGCATTTT	CAITDSRDQPQHF
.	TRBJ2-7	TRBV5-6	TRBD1	TGTGCCAGCAGCCCGGGACAGGGTATCTACGAGCAGTACTTC	CASSPGQGIYEQYF
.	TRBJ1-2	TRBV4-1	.	TGCGCCAGCAGCCTGGACAGCTATGGCTACACCTTC	CASSLDSYGYTF
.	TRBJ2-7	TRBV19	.	TGTGCCAGTAGTTTGGCGGCGGCCCGCTCCTACGAGCAGTACTTC	CASSLAAARSYEQYF
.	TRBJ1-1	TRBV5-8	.	TGTGCCAGCAGCTTAGACAGAAGGAACACTGAAGCTTTCTTT	CASSLDRRNTEAFF
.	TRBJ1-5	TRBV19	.	TGTGCCAGTAGTATAGATTCCGGGTTTAATCAGCCCCAGCATTTT	CASSIDSGFNQPQHF
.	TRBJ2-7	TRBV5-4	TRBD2	TGTGCCAGCAGCTTGGCGGGGGGGGGCTACGAGCAGTACTTC	CASSLAGGGYEQYF
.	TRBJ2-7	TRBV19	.	TGTGCCAGTAGTATAGCCTTGACTCCTAACGAGCAGTACTTC	CASSIALTPNEQYF
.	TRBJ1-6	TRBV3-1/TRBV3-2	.	TGTGCCAGCAGCCAAGATCCGGGTTCGGGTAATTCACCCCTCCACTTT	CASSQDPGSGNSPLHF
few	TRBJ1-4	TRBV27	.	TGTGCCAGCAGTGCGGGGTTTGGGGAAAAACTGTTTTTT	CASSAGFGEKLFF
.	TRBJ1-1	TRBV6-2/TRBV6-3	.	TGTGCCAGCAGTTACCGGGCTGAAGCTTTCTTT	CASSYRAEAFF
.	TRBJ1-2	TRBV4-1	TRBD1	TGCGCCAGCAGCCAAGGTACGGGACAGGCCATCGGGGGCTACACCTTC	CASSQGTGQAIGGYTF
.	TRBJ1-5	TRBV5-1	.	TGCGCCAGCAGCTTGATCCCAGGCAATCAGCCCCAGCATTTT	CASSLIPGNQPQHF
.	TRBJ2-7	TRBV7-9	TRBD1	TGTGCCAGCAGCTCACTCAACGACAGGGGCACCTACGAGCAGTACTTC	CASSSLNDRGTYEQYF
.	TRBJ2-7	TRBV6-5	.	TGTGCCAGCAGTCTGACAGGAGCCTACGAGCAGTACTTC	CASSLTGAYEQYF
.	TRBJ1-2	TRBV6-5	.	TGTGCCAGCTCCCCCCACAGGGTTGGTGGCTATGGCTACACCTTC	CASSPHRVGGYGYTF
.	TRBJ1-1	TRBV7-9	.	TGTGCCAGCAGCTACGACACCCTGGTAACTGAAGCTTTCTTT	CASSYDTLVTEAFF
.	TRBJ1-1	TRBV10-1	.	TGCGCCAGCAGGCTAGCCCTTAACACTGAAGCTTTCTTT	CASRLALNTEAFF
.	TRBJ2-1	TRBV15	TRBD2	TGTGCCACCAGCAGTGGGCGGGGGGGAAGATACAATGAGCAGTTCTTC	CATSSGRGGRYNEQFF
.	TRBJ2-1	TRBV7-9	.	TGTGCCAGCAGCTTAGACGGGAATGAGCAGTTCTTC	CASSLDGNEQFF
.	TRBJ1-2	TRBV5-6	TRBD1	TGTGCCAGCAGCCTAAGACAGGGCGATGGCTACACCTTC	CASSLRQGDGYTF
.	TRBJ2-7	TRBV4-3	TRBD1	TGCGCCAGCAGCCAATATTGGGACAGCTCCTACGAGCAGTACTTC	CASSQYWDSSYEQYF
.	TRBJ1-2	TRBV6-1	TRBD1	TGTGCCAGCAGTGAATCCACAGGGGAGTATGGCTACACCTTC	CASSESTGEYGYTF
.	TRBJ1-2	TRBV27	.	TGTGCCAGCAGTGCCTTCAACAGGGACTATGGCTACACCTTC	CASSAFNRDYGYTF
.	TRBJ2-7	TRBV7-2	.	TGTGCCAGCAGCTTAGCGCCAGGGACCTACGAGCAGTACTTC	CASSLAPGTYEQYF
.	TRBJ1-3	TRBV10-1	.	TGCGCCAGCTCCTCCAGCTCTGGAAACACCATATATTTT	CASSSSSGNTIYF
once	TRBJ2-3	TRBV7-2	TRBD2	TGTGCCAGCAGCCCTCCGGGCGGGGGGGCCCGGGATACGCAGTATTTT	CASSPPGGGARDTQYF
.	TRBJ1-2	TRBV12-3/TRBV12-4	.	TGTGCCAGCAGTTTAGGGGGCGGCTACACCTTC	CASSLGGGYTF
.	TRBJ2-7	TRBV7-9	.	TGTGCCAGCAGCTTCCAGACAGATTCCTACGAGCAGTACTTC	CASSFQTDSYEQYF
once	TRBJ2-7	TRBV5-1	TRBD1	TGCGCCAGCAGCAGGACAGGGGGCGACTACGAGCAGTACTTC	CASSRTGGDYEQYF
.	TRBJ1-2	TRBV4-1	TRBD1	TGCGCCAGCAGCCAAGAGTGGGACAGCCATGGCTACACCTTC	CASSQEWDSHGYTF
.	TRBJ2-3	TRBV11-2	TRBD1	TGTGCCAGCAGCTTAGTTCGGTTCGTTGGACAGGGGCCAGATACGCAGTATTTT	CASSLVRFVGQGPDTQYF
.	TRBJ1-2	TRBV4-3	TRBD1	TGCGCCAGCAGCCCGGACAGGGTGAACTATGGCTACACCTTC	CASSPDRVNYGYTF
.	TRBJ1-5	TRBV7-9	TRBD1	TGTGCCAGCAGCCTGGGACAGGGAGACGGCCAGCCCCAGCATTTT	CASSLGQGDGQPQHF
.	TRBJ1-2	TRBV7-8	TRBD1	TGTGCCAGCAGCGTAGGACAGGGGGCGCGGGGCTACACCTTC	CASSVGQGARGYTF